Listed below are T cell receptor beta chains from one sample, sequenced in a study of metastatic and nonmetastatic thyroid tumors. TCRdb ran MiXCR on the PCR reads. The sample yields around 13,000 clones, 20% to 25% seen once. The sequenced sample consisted of blood. The receptors were sampled from a female donor with papillary thyroid cancer or a benign thyroid nodule (not recorded which). Some clones in this sample may be carry-over from other donors' samples. Both conserved end residues are part of each CDR3. Fields, in order: CDR3 length, V gene, J gene, CDR3 protein.

15	TRBV19	TRBJ1-1	CASTTFGRGRTEAFF
15	TRBV29-1	TRBJ2-1	CSVQIWDSSYNEQFF
13	TRBV7-9	TRBJ2-1	CASSTGGYNEQFF
16	TRBV10-3	TRBJ2-7	CAISGQGGVGRYEQYF
11	TRBV6-1	TRBJ2-7	CASGNTYEQYF
16	TRBV5-1	TRBJ1-5	CASRLGTGGSNQPQHF
12	TRBV11-1	TRBJ1-1	CASSLAGSEAFF
14	TRBV4-3	TRBJ2-7	CASSQDKQGYEQYF
14	TRBV3-1	TRBJ2-5	CASSLRQVQETQYF
15	TRBV9	TRBJ1-2	CANSKEGTARYGYTF
14	TRBV28	TRBJ1-5	CASSLIGKVKPQHF
11	TRBV28	TRBJ1-1	CASSPTEEAFF
16	TRBV4-1	TRBJ1-3	CASSQPHRGRKNTIYF
16	TRBV5-8	TRBJ2-5	CASSLMQGRTVETQYF
13	TRBV20-1	TRBJ2-7	CSARGQEFGEQYF
16	TRBV28	TRBJ2-7	CASSLLRDRSSYEQYF